This record covers a single T cell receptor beta chain. Its antigen is unknown. This entry comes from a study of cytomegalovirus exposure and HLA in healthy donors. Points from the study as a whole: Common viral pathogens seemed, in a later analysis, to connect with several of the most significant clusters. There was a cluster of highly shared sequence variants that was likely a sequencing artifact.

V gave up 5 bases and J gave up 8 bases, with 7 bases separating them. This CDR3 spans 11 amino acids. Germline V gene sequence: CDR1 SNHLY, CDR2 FYNNEI. PCR primers comprised 60 Vbeta and 13 Jbeta primers. Methods used by the authors: Some 10 million of the roughly 80 million unique TCR beta chains counted in a later analysis were shared. Sequencing was performed with immunoSEQ multiplex PCR; in TCRdb, only in-frame clones are kept and a portion is missing. V and J calls and clone size come straight from that table; D and trimming were deduced from the DNA. Altogether fewer than 200,000 clones are present, about 77% being singletons, with the ten largest covering roughly 1.3%.

V gene TRBV2 combines with J gene TRBJ2-1; D unresolved. Sequenced input: PBMCs. The TCR was taken from a man aged 25-45 years in good health and CMV-seronegative. The CDR3 spells CASSFSDEQFF. In DNA, the CDR3 is TGTGCCAGCAGTTTCTCGGATGAGCAGTTCTTC.